This is a list of T cell receptor beta chains from one sample in a study of CXCR3-negative and CXCR3-positive naive CD8 T cells. TCRdb derives one entry per CDR3 protein from the 5' RACE reads, leaving out DNA. The sample table includes 130,000 to 150,000 distinct CDR3 sequences. The sample comprised naive CXCR3+ CD8+ T cells from blood. Source of these receptors: a human donor in good health. Some clones in this sample may be carry-over from other donors' samples. Both conserved end residues are part of each CDR3.

J	V	CDR3
TRBJ1-1	TRBV7-3	CASSSIPQGLNTEAFF
TRBJ2-7	TRBV6-5	CASRNGQGAYEQYF
TRBJ2-7	TRBV12-3/TRBV12-4	CASSPDSDFPYEQYF
TRBJ1-1	TRBV29-1	CSVQQEMNTEAFF
TRBJ2-7	TRBV7-6	CASSLHQGATYEQYF
TRBJ1-2	TRBV7-9	CASSPDGDGYTF
TRBJ2-7	TRBV7-6	CASSLEAGAGHEQYF
TRBJ1-2	TRBV6-2/TRBV6-3	CASSGTVDRAYYGYTF
TRBJ1-1	TRBV27	CASSPSLLNEAFF
TRBJ2-1	TRBV28	CAGRPTRGGEQFF
TRBJ1-6	TRBV20-1	CSARDPRDSFVGSPLHF
TRBJ2-7	TRBV7-2	CASSLPGLNYEQYF
TRBJ2-7	TRBV29-1	CSVEDPGQGNDEQYF
TRBJ1-5	TRBV7-9	CASSSELDPQHF
TRBJ2-1	TRBV4-1	CASSQDQAGGTNEQFF
TRBJ2-1	TRBV9	CASSGGTGDLYNEQFF
TRBJ1-1	TRBV9	CASSVAAGMNTEAFF
TRBJ2-7	TRBV7-9	CASSSTASQGPPYEQYF
TRBJ1-5	TRBV27	CASSLAVAQPQHF
TRBJ2-7	TRBV19	CASSLDGGGYEQYF
TRBJ2-7	TRBV11-2	CASSSGLAEAYEQYF
TRBJ1-1	TRBV20-1	CSASWDMNTEAFF
TRBJ1-1	TRBV7-3	CASSLEGAEAFF
TRBJ2-3	TRBV7-9	CASSEEGLRGRIDTQYF
TRBJ2-7	TRBV5-1	CASSFPGESEEQYF
TRBJ2-2	TRBV29-1	CSVDRGLNTGELFF
TRBJ2-7	TRBV5-5	CASSSGLGGYYEQYF
TRBJ1-2	TRBV30	CAWSVLGRGYTF
TRBJ2-1	TRBV7-9	CASSSSSGGTWDEQFF
TRBJ2-7	TRBV30	CACPGPSYEQYF
TRBJ2-3	TRBV5-1	CASSLEQENDTQYF
TRBJ1-2	TRBV12-5	CASGGTAYGYTF
TRBJ2-1	TRBV6-5	CASSSGTSVIYNEQFF
TRBJ2-1	TRBV5-1	CASSLSGGAGSYNEQFF
TRBJ2-7	TRBV28	CAGSIGDYEQYF
TRBJ2-1	TRBV6-5	CASRSETGRLNEQFF
TRBJ2-7	TRBV4-1	CASSPGQETYEQYF
TRBJ2-5	TRBV5-6	CASSLEAGGPWETQYF
TRBJ1-4	TRBV21-1	CASSFPATNEKLFF
TRBJ1-2	TRBV13	CASSLWQGGYTF
TRBJ2-7	TRBV29-1	CSVGHRGAAYEQYF
TRBJ1-5	TRBV15	CATSPKDRSNQPQHF
TRBJ2-1	TRBV4-3	CASSQDSSTLYNEQFF
TRBJ2-1	TRBV7-7	CASSLGGGNEQFF
TRBJ2-1	TRBV24-1	CATSDVAERNEQFF
TRBJ2-7	TRBV6-2/TRBV6-3	CASSYSFGSEQCF
TRBJ1-2	TRBV5-1	CASSLTSTSYGYTF
TRBJ2-5	TRBV4-2	CASSQLADQTQYF
TRBJ2-2	TRBV11-2	CASSLDGASGELFF
TRBJ2-2	TRBV29-1	CSVEAWCLPRDTGELFF
TRBJ2-7	TRBV29-1	CSVGPGGAYYEQYF
TRBJ1-5	TRBV30	CAWSGPSEDRVDQPQHF
TRBJ2-7	TRBV7-2	CASSFTTSGSREQYF
TRBJ2-5	TRBV7-9	CASSLGLFHSKDNRGQETQYF
TRBJ2-5	TRBV10-3	CALQRDLQETQYF
TRBJ2-2	TRBV6-2/TRBV6-3	CASSSGLVPSGELFF
TRBJ2-7	TRBV4-3	CASSQTWPGGPSYEQYF
TRBJ1-1	TRBV13	CASSPPTDTNTEAFF
TRBJ1-5	TRBV9	CASSPEDNVGNQPQHF
TRBJ2-1	TRBV27	CASSLSGEGQGNEQFF